These 14 T cell receptor beta chains share one sample of origin, sequenced in a study of blood T cell repertoires in COVID-19. Here immunoSEQ multiplex PCR was the method, and the copy in TCRdb shows in-frame clones only, minus some. The sample carries about 83,000 clones, about 82% recorded once. The source material was peripheral blood. The receptors originated from a woman older than 75 in a cohort sampled during active or convalescent COVID-19.

The V gene is TRBV5-1, the J gene TRBJ2-7; D remains ambiguous. V shed 4 bases and J shed 2 bases, with 10 bases lying between them. The germline gives CDR1 SGHRS, CDR2 YFSETQ. CDR3 length: 13 residues. The CDR3, as DNA: TGCGCCAGCAGCATCCTCCCGGCCTACGAGCAGTACGTC. Translated: CASSILPAYEQYV.

The chain recombines TRBV19 with TRBJ2-3; the D gene is possibly TRBD2 (5 bases). The CDR3 consists of 13 residues. Trimming cost V 8 bases and J 5 bases, with 14 bases left between them. Germline lookup yields CDR1 LNHDA and CDR2 SQIVND (reference sequence). The CDR3 loop reads CASQINGVDTQYF. The CDR3, as DNA: TGTGCCAGTCAGATTAACGGGGTAGATACGCAGTATTTT.

This clone occurred once. The V call is TRBV6-6, the J call TRBJ2-1; a weak D match, TRBD2 (5 bases). V lost 7 bases and J 10 bases, leaving 11 bases between the germline ends. This CDR3 spans 11 amino acids. Germline loops: CDR1 MNHNY, CDR2 SVGAGI (reference sequence). DNA for the CDR3: TGTGCCAGCAATGCGAGAGGGGAGCAGTTCTTC. Its protein product is CASNARGEQFF.

The genes are TRBV4-1 and TRBJ2-3; perhaps TRBD2 as D (6 bases). V lost 2 bases to trimming and J lost 0 bases, with 12 bases between them. The CDR3 is 16 amino acids. CDR1 is MGHRA, CDR2 YSYEKL, per germline. The CDR3 nucleotides are TGCGCCAGCAGCCAAACCGGGACTTCTAGCACAGATACGCAGTATTTT. It is translated as CASSQTGTSSTDTQYF.

The V and J genes are TRBV3-1 (or the pseudogene TRBV3-2) and TRBJ1-1, with TRBD1 identical over 8 bases. Germline V gene sequence: CDR1 LGHDT, CDR2 YNNKEL (reference sequence). CDR3 length: 14 residues. J gave up 6 bases and V 3 bases, and 6 bases lay outside the gene matches. The CDR3 loop reads CASSQSQGAAEAFF. The CDR3 DNA is TGTGCCAGCAGCCAGAGTCAGGGGGCGGCTGAAGCTTTCTTT.

This clone occurred a few times. This chain connects TRBV5-4 to TRBJ2-2, with D maybe TRBD2 (6 bases). Germline loops: CDR1 SGHNT, CDR2 YYREEE (reference sequence). The CDR3 extends over 15 amino acids. The V end lost 7 bases, the J end lost 1 base, and 14 bases lay between the germline ends. CDR3 sequence reads: CASHEVGLNTGELFF. DNA for the CDR3: TGTGCCAGCCATGAGGTGGGACTGAACACCGGGGAGCTGTTTTTT.

Comments on this clone: A read error may produce the germline difference seen at one junction end. CDR3 loop: CATSRDDRGGRNTIYF. CDR3 in DNA: TGCGCCACCAGCAGAGATGACAGGGGGGGGAGAAACACCATATATTTT. The V call is TRBV15, the J call TRBJ1-3; 9 positions match TRBD1. CDR1 LNHNV and CDR2 YYDKDF come from the germline V gene (reference sequence). This CDR3 is built from 16 residues.

V is TRBV29-1 and J is TRBJ2-3; D may be TRBD2 (5 bases). This CDR3 region has 15 residues. The germline CDR1 and CDR2 sequences are SQVTM and ANQGSEA. The V gene lost 5 bases and the J gene lost 6 bases, with 21 bases spanning the gap. The CDR3 here is CSVSTLELVTDTQYF. The DNA of the CDR3 is TGCAGCGTTTCGACCCTTGAACTAGTGACGGATACGCAGTATTTT.

CDR3 coding DNA: TGTGCCACCAGCAGAGATAGGGGGTCAGGGGATACGCAGTATTTT. Protein product: CATSRDRGSGDTQYF. This chain joins TRBV15 and TRBJ2-3; a possible D gene is TRBD1 (6 bases). This CDR3 has 15 amino acids. Trimming left V 0 bases short and J 6 bases short, with 13 bases between. CDR1 LNHNV and CDR2 YYDKDF come from the germline V gene (reference sequence).

The rearrangement joins TRBV19 to TRBJ1-2; 12 positions match TRBD1. With V trimmed by 5 bases and J by 8 bases, 9 bases remained unmatched. The CDR3 is 15 residues long. Per the germline V gene, CDR1 is LNHDA and CDR2 is SQIVND (reference sequence). The CDR3 sequence is CASSLPGQGAMGYTF. The CDR3 DNA sequence: TGTGCCAGTAGTCTACCGGGACAGGGGGCGATGGGCTACACCTTC.

The chain combines TRBV19 with TRBJ2-1; 9 bases fit TRBD2. J was trimmed by 13 bases and V by 8 bases; bases with no gene match: 9. The CDR3 runs 12 residues. CDR1 is LNHDA and CDR2 is SQIVND in the germline V gene (reference sequence). The CDR3 nucleotides read TGTGCCAGTTTCCCGCGGGAGGGCCCTCAGTTCTTC. As protein: CASFPREGPQFF.

This chain links TRBV5-1 with TRBJ1-2; a possible D gene is TRBD1 (5 bases). Germline V gives CDR1 SGHRS, CDR2 YFSETQ. The CDR3 sequence is 14 residues long. Trimming stripped 0 bases from V and 8 bases from J, with 14 bases between. The CDR3 is CASSLARQGGGYTF. The CDR3, as DNA: TGCGCCAGCAGCTTGGCGAGGCAGGGAGGAGGCTACACCTTC.

The chain is built from TRBV19 and TRBJ2-1; D gene ambiguous. The V end was cut by 5 bases, the J end by 5 bases, with 19 bases between. The CDR3 loop spans 16 amino acids. Germline CDR1 reads LNHDA; CDR2 reads SQIVND (reference sequence). The chain's CDR3 is CASSPLPGSLNNEQFF. The CDR3 DNA sequence: TGTGCCAGTAGTCCCCTTCCCGGGTCTTTGAACAATGAGCAGTTCTTC.

The chain joins TRBV27 to TRBJ1-5, with 11 bases lining up with TRBD1. There are 14 residues in the CDR3. Looked up from germline, CDR1 is MNHEY and CDR2 is SMNVEV (reference sequence). V shed 6 bases and J 9 bases; nucleotides not matched to a gene: 7. This chain's CDR3 is CASSRDRGIGPQHF. Written as DNA, the CDR3 is TGTGCCAGCAGCAGGGACAGGGGGATAGGGCCCCAGCATTTT.